The text below deals with one TCR beta chain. These data come from a study of blood T cell repertoires in COVID-19. Study-level information: There were acute and convalescent COVID-19 samples, and they came from the United States, Italy and Spain.

This table comes from immunoSEQ multiplex PCR, and its TCRdb copy is limited to in-frame clones, with some not included. Of 110,000 to 150,000 clones in the sample, roughly 79% were seen once. Looked up from germline, CDR1 is SGHTA and CDR2 is FQGNSA. With 5 bases removed from V and 3 bases from J, the gap between germline ends came to 24 bases. The CDR3 is 18 residues long. Material: peripheral blood. This TCR came from a human donor in a cohort sampled during active COVID-19. The chain joins TRBV7-2 to TRBJ2-3, with D possibly TRBD1 on 5 matching bases. CDR3 amino acids: CASSQRSTRQGLTDTQYF. The CDR3 bases are TGTGCCAGCAGCCAGAGATCCACCAGGCAGGGTTTAACAGATACGCAGTATTTT.